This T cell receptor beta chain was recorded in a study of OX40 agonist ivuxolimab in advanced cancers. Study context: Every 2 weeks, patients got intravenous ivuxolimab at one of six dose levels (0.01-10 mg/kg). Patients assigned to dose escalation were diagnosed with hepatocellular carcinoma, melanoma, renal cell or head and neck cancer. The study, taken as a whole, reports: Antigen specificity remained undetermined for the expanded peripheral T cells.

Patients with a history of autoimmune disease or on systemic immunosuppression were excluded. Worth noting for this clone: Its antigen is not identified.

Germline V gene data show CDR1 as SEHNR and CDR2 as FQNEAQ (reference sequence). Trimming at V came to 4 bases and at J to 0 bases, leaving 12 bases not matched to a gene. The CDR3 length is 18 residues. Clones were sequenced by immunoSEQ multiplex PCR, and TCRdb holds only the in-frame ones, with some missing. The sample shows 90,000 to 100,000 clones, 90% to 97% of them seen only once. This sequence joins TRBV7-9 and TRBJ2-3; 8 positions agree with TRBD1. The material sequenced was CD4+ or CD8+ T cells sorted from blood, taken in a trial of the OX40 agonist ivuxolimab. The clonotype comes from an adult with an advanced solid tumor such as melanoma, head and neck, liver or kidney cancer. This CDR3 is CASSWTDRAESSTDTQYF. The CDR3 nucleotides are TGTGCCAGCAGCTGGACGGACAGGGCTGAATCTAGCACAGATACGCAGTATTTT.